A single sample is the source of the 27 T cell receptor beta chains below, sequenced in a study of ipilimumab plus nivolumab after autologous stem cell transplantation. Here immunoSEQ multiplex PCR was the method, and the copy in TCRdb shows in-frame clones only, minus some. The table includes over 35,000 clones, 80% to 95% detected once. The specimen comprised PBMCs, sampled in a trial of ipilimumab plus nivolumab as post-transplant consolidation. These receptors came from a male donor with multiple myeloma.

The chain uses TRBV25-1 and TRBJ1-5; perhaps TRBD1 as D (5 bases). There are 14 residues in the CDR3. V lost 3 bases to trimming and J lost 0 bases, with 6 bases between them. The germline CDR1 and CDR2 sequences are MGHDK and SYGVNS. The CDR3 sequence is CASSDTGSNQPQHF. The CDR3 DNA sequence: TGTGCCAGCAGTGATACAGGTAGCAATCAGCCCCAGCATTTT.

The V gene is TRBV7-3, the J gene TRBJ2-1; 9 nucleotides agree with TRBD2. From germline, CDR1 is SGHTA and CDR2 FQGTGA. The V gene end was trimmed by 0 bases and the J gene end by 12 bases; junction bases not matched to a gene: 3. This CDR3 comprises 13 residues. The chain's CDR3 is CASSLTPAGGQFF. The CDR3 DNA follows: TGTGCCAGCAGCTTAACTCCAGCGGGGGGGCAGTTCTTC. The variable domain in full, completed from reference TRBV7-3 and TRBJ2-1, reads GAGVSQTPSNKVTEKGKYVELRCDPISGHTALYWYRQSLGQGPEFLIYFQGTGAADDSGLPNDRFFAVRPEGSVSTLKIQRTERGDSAVYLCASSLTPAGGQFFGPGTRLTVL.

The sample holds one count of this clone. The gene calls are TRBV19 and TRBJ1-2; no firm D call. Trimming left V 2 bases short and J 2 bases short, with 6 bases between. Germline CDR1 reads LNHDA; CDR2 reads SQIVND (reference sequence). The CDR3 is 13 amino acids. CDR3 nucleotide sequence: TGTGCCAGTAGTATAAACGCGAACTATGGCTACACCTTC. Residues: CASSINANYGYTF. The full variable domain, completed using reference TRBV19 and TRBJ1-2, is DGGITQSPKYLFRKEGQNVTLSCEQNLNHDAMYWYRQDPGQGLRLIYYSQIVNDFQKGDIAEGYSVSREKKESFPLTVTSAQKNPTAFYLCASSINANYGYTFGSGTRLTVV.

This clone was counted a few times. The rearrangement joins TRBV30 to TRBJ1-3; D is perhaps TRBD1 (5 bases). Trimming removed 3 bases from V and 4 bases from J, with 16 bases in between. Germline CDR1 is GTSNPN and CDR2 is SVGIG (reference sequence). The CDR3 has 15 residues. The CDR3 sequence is CAWRHGRAGGNTIYF. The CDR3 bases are TGTGCCTGGAGGCATGGCAGGGCTGGGGGAAACACCATATATTTT.

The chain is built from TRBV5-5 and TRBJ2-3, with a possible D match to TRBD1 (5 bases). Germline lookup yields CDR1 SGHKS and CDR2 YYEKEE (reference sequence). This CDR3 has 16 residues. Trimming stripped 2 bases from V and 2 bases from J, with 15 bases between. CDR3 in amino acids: CASSFLPRVDTDTQYF. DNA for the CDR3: TGTGCCAGCAGCTTTTTACCCAGGGTGGACACAGATACGCAGTATTTT.

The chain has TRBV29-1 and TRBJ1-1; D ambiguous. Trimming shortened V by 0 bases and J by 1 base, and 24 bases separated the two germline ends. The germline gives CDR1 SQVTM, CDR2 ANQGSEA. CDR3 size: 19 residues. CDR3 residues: CSVEDPWSGTAVANTEAFF. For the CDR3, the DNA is TGCAGCGTTGAAGATCCTTGGTCGGGCACGGCGGTGGCGAACACTGAAGCTTTCTTT.

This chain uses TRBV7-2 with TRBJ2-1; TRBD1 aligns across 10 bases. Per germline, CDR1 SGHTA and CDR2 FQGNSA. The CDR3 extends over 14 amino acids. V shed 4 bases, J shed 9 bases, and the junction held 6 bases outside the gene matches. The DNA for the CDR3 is TGTGCCAGCAGCTCGCCGGGACAGGGGTCTGAGCAGTTCTTC. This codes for CASSSPGQGSEQFF.

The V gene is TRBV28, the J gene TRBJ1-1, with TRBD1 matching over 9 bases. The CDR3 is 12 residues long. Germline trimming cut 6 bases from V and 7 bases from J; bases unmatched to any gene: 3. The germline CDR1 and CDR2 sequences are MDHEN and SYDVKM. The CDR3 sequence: CASRGQGNEAFF. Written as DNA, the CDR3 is TGTGCCAGCAGGGGACAGGGCAATGAAGCTTTCTTT. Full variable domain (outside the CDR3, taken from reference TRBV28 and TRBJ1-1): DVKVTQSSRYLVKRTGEKVFLECVQDMDHENMFWYRQDPGLGLRLIYFSYDVKMKEKGDIPEGYSVSREKKERFSLILESASTNQTSMYLCASRGQGNEAFFGQGTRLTVV.

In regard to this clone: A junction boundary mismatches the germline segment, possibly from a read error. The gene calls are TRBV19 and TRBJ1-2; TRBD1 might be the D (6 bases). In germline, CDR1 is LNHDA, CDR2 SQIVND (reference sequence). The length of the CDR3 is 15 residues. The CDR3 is CASSLDTGYGDGYTF. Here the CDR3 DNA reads TGTGCCAGTAGTCTAGATACAGGGTACGGAGATGGCTACACCTTC.

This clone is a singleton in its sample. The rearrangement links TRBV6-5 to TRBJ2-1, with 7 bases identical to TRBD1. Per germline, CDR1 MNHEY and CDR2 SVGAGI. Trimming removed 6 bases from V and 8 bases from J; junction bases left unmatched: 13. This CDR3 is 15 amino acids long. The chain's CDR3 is CASSPTGLTRDEQFF. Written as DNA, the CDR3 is TGTGCCAGCAGCCCGACAGGGCTTACAAGAGATGAGCAGTTCTTC.

Written as DNA, the CDR3 is TGTGCCAGCAGCTTAAGGCCCAGCGGGGTCTCCTACGAGCAGTACTTC. Amino acid sequence: CASSLRPSGVSYEQYF. The chain uses TRBV7-2 and TRBJ2-7; 7 bases fit TRBD2. Germline CDR1 SGHTA, CDR2 FQGNSA. The junction had 7 bases not matched to a gene; V was cut back by 2 bases and J by 0 bases. The CDR3 is 16 amino acids.

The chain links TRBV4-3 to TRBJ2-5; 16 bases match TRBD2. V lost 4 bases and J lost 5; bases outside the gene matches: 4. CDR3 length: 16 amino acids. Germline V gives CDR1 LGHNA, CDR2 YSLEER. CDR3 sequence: CASSPGLAGGDETQYF. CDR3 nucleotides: TGCGCCAGCAGCCCGGGACTAGCGGGAGGGGATGAGACCCAGTACTTC.

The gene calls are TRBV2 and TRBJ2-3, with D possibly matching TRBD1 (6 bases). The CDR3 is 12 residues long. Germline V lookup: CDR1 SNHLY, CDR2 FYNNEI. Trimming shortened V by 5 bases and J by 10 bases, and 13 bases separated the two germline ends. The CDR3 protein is CASSNRVDPQYF. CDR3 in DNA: TGTGCCAGCAGTAACAGGGTTGATCCGCAGTATTTT. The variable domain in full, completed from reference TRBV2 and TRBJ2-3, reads EPEVTQTPSHQVTQMGQEVILRCVPISNHLYFYWYRQILGQKVEFLVSFYNNEISEKSEIFDDQFSVERPDGSNFTLKIRSTKLEDSAMYFCASSNRVDPQYFGPGTRLTVL.

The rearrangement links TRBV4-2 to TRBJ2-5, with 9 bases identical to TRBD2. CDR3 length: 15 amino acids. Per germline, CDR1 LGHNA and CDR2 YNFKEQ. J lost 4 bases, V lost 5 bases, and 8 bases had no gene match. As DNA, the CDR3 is TGTGCCAGCAGCTCGGCTAGCGGGGTGGGAGAGACCCAGTACTTC. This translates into CASSSASGVGETQYF.

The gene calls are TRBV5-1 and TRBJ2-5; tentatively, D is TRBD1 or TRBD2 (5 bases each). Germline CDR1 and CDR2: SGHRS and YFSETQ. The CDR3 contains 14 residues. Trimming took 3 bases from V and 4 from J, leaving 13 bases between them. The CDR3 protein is CASSSEGRGETQYF. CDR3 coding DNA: TGCGCCAGCAGCTCCGAGGGGCGAGGAGAGACCCAGTACTTC.

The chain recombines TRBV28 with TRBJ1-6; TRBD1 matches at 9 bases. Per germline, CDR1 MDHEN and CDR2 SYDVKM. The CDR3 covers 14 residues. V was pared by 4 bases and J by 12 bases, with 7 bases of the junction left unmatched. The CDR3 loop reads CASSSGTGFLPLHF. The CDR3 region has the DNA TGTGCCAGCAGTTCCGGGACAGGGTTTTTACCCCTCCACTTT.

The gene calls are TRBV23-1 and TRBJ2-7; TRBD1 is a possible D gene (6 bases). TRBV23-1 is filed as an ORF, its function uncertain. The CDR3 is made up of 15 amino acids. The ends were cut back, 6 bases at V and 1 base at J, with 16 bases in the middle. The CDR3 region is CASSQGTVRSYEQYF. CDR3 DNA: TGCGCCAGCAGCCAGGGGACGGTGAGATCCTACGAGCAGTACTTC.

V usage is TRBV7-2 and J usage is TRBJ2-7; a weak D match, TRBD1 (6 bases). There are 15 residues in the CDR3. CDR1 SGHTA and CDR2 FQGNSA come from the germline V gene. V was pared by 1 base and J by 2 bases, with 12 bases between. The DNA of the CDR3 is TGTGCCAGCAGCTTAGGGGGGCTCGGCCCCTACGAGCAGTACTTC. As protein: CASSLGGLGPYEQYF.

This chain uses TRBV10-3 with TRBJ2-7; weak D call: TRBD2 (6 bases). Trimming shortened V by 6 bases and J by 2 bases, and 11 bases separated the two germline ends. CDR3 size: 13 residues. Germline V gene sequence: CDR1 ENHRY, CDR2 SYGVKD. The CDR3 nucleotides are TGTGCCATCAGAGGGACTGATACCTACGAGCAGTACTTC. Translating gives CAIRGTDTYEQYF.

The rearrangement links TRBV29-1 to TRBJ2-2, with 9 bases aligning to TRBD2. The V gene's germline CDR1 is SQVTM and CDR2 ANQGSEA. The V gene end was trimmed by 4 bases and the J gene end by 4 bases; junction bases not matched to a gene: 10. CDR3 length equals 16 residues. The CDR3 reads CSVGLSSGAPTGELFF. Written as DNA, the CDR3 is TGCAGCGTTGGTCTATCTAGCGGGGCTCCCACCGGGGAGCTGTTTTTT.

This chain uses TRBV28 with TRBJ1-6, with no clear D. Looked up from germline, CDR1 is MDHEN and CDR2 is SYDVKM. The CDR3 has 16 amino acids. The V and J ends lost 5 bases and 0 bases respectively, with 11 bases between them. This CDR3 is CASSQPQSSYNSPLHF. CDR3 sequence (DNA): TGTGCCAGCAGTCAGCCACAGAGCTCCTATAATTCACCCCTCCACTTT.

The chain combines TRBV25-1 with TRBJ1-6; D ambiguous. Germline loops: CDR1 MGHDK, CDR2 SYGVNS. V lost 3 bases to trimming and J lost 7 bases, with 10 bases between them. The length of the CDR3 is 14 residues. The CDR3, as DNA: TGTGCCAGCAGTGACAGCGTCTGGAATTCACCCCTCCACTTT. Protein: CASSDSVWNSPLHF.

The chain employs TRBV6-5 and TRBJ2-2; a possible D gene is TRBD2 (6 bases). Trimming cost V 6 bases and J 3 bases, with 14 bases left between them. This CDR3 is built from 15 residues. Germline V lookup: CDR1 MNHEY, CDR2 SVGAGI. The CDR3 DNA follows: TGTGCCAGCAGCAGGGCGGCGGGGTACACCGGGGAGCTGTTTTTT. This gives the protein CASSRAAGYTGELFF.

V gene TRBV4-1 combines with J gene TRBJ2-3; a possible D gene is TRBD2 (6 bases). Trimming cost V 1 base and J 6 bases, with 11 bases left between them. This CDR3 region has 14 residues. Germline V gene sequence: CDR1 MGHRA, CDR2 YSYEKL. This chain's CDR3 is CASSQGAGRDTQYF. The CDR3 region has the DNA TGCGCCAGCAGCCAAGGGGCGGGAAGGGATACGCAGTATTTT.

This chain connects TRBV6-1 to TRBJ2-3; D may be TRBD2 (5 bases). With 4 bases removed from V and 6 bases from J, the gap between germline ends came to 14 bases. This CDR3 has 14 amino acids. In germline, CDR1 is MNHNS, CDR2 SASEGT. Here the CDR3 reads CASSVTRDSDTQYF. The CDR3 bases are TGTGCCAGCAGTGTCACTAGGGATTCGGATACGCAGTATTTT.

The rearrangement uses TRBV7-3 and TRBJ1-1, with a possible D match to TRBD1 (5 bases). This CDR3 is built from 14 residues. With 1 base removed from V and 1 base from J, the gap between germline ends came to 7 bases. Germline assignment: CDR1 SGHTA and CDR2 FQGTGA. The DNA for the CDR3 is TGTGCCAGCAGCTTAAACGGACAGAACACTGAAGCTTTCTTT. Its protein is CASSLNGQNTEAFF.

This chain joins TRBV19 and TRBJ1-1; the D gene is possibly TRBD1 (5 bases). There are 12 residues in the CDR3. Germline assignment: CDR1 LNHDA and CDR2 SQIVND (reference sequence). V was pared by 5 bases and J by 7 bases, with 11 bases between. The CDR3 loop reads CASSSDSVEAFF. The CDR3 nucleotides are TGTGCCAGTAGTTCCGACAGCGTTGAAGCTTTCTTT.